The sequence of this T cell receptor beta chain was determined in a study of blood T cell repertoires in COVID-19. Study-wide context: Acute and convalescent COVID-19 specimens originated in the United States, Italy and Spain. T cells, B-cell-depleted T cells, or PBMCs provided the cDNA or gDNA that served as material.

Per germline, CDR1 SGHVS and CDR2 FQNEAQ. V lost 0 bases and J lost 1, with 15 bases in between. The CDR3 runs to 17 residues. Some clones are missing from TCRdb's copy, which holds only in-frame ones; the method was immunoSEQ multiplex PCR. The sample consists of about 200,000 clones, around nine tenths of them appearing once. The specimen was peripheral blood. The V gene is TRBV7-8, the J gene TRBJ2-5, with D unclear. The TCR originated in a woman aged 40 to 50 who had recovered from COVID-19. The DNA for the CDR3 is TGTGCCAGCAGCTTAGCGAGAATCTCAAAAGCCCAAGAGACCCAGTACTTC. It yields the protein CASSLARISKAQETQYF.